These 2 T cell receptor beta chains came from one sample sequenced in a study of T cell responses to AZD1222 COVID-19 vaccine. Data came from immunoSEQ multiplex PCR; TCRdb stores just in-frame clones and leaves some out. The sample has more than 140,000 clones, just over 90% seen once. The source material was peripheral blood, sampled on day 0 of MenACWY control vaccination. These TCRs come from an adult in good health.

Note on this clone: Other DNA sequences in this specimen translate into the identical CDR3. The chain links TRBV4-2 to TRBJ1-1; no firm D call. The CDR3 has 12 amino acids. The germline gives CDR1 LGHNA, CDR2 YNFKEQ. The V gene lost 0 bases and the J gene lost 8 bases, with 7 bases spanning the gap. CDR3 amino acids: CASSQDGREAFF. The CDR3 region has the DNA TGTGCCAGCAGCCAAGATGGGAGAGAAGCTTTCTTT.

The CDR3 region is CASSVGRGVYGYTF. Written as DNA, the CDR3 is TGTGCCAGCAGCGTAGGGAGAGGGGTCTATGGCTACACCTTC. The V gene is TRBV9, the J gene TRBJ1-2; D may be TRBD1 (5 bases). The V gene lost 0 bases and the J gene lost 4 bases, with 10 bases spanning the gap. Germline lookup yields CDR1 SGDLS and CDR2 YYNGEE. CDR3 length: 14 amino acids.